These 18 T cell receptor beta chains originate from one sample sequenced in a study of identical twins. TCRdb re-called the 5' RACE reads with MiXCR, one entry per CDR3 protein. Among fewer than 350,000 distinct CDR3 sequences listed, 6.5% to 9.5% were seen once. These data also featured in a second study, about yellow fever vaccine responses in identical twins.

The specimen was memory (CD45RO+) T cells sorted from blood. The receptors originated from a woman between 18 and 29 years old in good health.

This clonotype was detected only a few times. CDR3 sequence (DNA): TGCAGTGCTCACCTTGGGGGGCTCTCACCCCTCCACTTT. It codes for CSAHLGGLSPLHF. This sequence joins TRBV20-1 and TRBJ1-6; maybe TRBD1 (6 bases). This CDR3 has 13 residues. The V end was cut by 5 bases, the J end by 10 bases, with 15 bases between. Germline lookup yields CDR1 DFQATT and CDR2 SNEGSKA (reference sequence).

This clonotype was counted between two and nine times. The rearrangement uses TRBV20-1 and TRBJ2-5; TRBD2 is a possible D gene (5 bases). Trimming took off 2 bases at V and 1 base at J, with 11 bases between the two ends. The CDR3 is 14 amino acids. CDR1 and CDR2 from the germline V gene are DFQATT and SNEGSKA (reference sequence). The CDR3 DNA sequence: TGCAGTGCTAGACCTGGACTTCCCCAAGAGACCCAGTACTTC. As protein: CSARPGLPQETQYF.

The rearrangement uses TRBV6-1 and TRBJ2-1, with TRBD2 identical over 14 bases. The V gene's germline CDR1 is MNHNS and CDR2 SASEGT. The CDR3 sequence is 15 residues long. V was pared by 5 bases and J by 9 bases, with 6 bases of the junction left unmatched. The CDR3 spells CASSRTSGRRGEQFF. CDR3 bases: TGTGCCAGCAGTAGGACTAGCGGGAGGAGGGGTGAGCAGTTCTTC.

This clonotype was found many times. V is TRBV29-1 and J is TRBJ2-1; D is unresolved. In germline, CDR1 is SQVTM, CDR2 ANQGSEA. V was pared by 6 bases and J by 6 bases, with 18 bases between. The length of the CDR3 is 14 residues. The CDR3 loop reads CSVVLHGKANEQFF. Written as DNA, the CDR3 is TGCAGCGTGGTCCTCCATGGGAAGGCCAATGAGCAGTTCTTC.

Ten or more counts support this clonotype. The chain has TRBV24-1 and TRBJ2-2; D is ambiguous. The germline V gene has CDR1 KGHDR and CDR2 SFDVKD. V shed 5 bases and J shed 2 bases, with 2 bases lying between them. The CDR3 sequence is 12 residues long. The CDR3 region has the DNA TGTGCCACCAGTGCCAACACCGGGGAGCTGTTTTTT. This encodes CATSANTGELFF.

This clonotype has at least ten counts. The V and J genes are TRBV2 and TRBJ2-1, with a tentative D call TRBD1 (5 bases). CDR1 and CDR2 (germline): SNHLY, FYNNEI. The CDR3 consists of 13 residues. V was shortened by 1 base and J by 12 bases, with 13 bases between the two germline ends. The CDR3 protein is CASSEGQGLGQFF. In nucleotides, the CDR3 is TGTGCCAGCAGTGAAGGGCAGGGTCTGGGGCAGTTCTTC.

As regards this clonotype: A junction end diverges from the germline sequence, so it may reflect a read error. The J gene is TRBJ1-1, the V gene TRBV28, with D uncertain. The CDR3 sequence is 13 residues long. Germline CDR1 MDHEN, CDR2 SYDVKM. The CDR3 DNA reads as TGTGCCAGCAGTTTTGGAGGGAACACTAAAGCTTTCTTT. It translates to CASSFGGNTKAFF.

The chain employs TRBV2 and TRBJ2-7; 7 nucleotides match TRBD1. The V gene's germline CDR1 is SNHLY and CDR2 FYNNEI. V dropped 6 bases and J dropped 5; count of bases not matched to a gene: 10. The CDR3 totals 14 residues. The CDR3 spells CASSRQGSVHEQYF. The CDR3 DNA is TGTGCCAGCAGCCGACAGGGAAGCGTCCACGAGCAGTACTTC.

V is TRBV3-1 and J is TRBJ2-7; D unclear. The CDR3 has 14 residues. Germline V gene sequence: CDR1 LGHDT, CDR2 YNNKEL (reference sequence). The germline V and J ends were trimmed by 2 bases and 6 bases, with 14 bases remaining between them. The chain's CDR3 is CASSQKGILREQYF. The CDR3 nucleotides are TGTGCCAGCAGCCAAAAGGGTATACTGCGCGAGCAGTACTTC.

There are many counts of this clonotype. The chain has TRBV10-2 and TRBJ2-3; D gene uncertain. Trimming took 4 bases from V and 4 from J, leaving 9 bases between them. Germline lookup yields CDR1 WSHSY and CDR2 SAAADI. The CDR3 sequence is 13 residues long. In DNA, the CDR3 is TGCGCCAGCAGTGGGGCTGCTCCAGATACGCAGTATTTT. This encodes CASSGAAPDTQYF.

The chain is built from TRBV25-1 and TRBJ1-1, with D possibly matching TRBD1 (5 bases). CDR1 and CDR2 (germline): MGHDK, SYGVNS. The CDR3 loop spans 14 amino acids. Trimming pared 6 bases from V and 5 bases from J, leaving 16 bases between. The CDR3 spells CASRGQGGDTEAFF. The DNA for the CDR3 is TGTGCCAGCAGGGGGCAGGGAGGAGATACTGAAGCTTTCTTT. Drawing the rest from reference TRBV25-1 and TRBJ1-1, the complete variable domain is EADIYQTPRYLVIGTGKKITLECSQTMGHDKMYWYQQDPGMELHLIHYSYGVNSTEKGDLSSESTVSRIRTEHFPLTLESARPSHTSQYLCASRGQGGDTEAFFGQGTRLTVV.

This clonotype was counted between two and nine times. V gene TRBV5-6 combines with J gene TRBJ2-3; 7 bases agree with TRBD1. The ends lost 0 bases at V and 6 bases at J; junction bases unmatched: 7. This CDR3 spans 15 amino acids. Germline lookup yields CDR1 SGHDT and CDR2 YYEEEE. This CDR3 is CASSLGDSTRDTQYF. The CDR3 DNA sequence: TGTGCCAGCAGCTTGGGGGACAGCACAAGGGATACGCAGTATTTT.

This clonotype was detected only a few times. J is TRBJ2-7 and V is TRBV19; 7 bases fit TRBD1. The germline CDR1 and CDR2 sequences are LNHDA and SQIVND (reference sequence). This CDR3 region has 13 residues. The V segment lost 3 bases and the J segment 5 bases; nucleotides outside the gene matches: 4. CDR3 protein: CASSILTGNEQYF. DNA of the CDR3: TGTGCCAGTAGTATCCTGACAGGGAACGAGCAGTACTTC.

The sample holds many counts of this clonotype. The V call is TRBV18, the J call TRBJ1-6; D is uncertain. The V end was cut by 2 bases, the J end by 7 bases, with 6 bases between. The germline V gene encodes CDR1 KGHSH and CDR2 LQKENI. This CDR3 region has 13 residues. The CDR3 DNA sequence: TGTGCCAGCTCACCAGAGGGAAATTCACCCCTCCACTTT. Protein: CASSPEGNSPLHF.

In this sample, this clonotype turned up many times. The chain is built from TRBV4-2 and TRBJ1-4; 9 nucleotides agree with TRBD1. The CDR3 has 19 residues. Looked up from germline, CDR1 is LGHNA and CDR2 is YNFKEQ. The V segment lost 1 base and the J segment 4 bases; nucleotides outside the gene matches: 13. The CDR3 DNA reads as TGTGCCAGCAGCCAAGTCGACCTATACGCGGACAGGGGTAATGAAAAACTGTTTTTT. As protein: CASSQVDLYADRGNEKLFF.

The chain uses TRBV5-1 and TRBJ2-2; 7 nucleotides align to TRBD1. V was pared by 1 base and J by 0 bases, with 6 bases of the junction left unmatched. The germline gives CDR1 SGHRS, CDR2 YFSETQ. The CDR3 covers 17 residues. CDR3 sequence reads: CASSLFGQEANTGELFF. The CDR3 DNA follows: TGCGCCAGCAGCTTGTTTGGACAGGAGGCGAACACCGGGGAGCTGTTTTTT. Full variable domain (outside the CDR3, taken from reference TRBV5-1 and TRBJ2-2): KAGVTQTPRYLIKTRGQQVTLSCSPISGHRSVSWYQQTPGQGLQFLFEYFSETQRNKGNFPGRFSGRQFSNSRSEMNVSTLELGDSALYLCASSLFGQEANTGELFFGEGSRLTVL.

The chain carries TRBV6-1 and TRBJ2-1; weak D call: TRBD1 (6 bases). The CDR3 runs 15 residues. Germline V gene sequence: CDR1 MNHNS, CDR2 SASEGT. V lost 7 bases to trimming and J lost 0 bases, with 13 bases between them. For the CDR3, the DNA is TGTGCCAGCACCGGGACACGGAGCTCCTACAATGAGCAGTTCTTC. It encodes CASTGTRSSYNEQFF.

CDR3 sequence reads: CSARHLESSYEQYF. For the CDR3, the DNA is TGCAGTGCTAGACATCTTGAAAGCTCCTACGAGCAGTACTTC. The rearrangement joins TRBV20-1 to TRBJ2-7; no clear D. The CDR3 totals 14 residues. Trimming cost V 2 bases and J 0 bases, with 11 bases left between them. CDR1 DFQATT and CDR2 SNEGSKA come from the germline V gene (reference sequence).